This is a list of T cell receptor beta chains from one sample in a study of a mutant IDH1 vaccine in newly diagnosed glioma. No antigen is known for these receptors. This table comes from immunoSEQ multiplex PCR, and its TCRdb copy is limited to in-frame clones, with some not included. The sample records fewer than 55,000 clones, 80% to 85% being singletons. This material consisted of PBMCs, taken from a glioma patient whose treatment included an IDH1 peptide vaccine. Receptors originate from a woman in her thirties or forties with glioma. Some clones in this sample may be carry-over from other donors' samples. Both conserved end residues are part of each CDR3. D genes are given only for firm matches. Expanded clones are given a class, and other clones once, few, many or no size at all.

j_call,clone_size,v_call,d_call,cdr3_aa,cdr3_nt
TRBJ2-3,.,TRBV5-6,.,CASSSGRGDTDTQYF,TGTGCCAGCAGCAGCGGACGGGGAGACACAGATACGCAGTATTTT
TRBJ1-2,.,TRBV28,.,CARSGPDGYTF,TGTGCCCGATCGGGACCTGATGGCTACACCTTC
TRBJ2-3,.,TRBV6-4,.,CASSDSDGLPQYF,TGTGCCAGCAGTGACTCAGACGGACTTCCGCAGTATTTT
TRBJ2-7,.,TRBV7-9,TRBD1,CASSDRGHEQYF,TGTGCCAGCAGCGACAGGGGCCACGAGCAGTACTTC
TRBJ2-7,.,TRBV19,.,CASSIGWASAYEQYF,TGTGCCAGTAGTATAGGGTGGGCCAGCGCCTACGAGCAGTACTTC
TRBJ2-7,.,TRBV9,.,CASSVDLNEQYF,TGTGCCAGCAGCGTAGATTTGAACGAGCAGTACTTC
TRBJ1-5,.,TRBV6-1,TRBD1,CASHRGESNQPQHF,TGTGCCAGCCACAGGGGGGAAAGCAATCAGCCCCAGCATTTT
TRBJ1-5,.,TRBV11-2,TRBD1,CASRSGQGSNQPQHF,TGTGCCAGCAGGTCGGGACAGGGGAGCAATCAGCCCCAGCATTTT
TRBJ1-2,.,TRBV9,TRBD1,CASSPRGGTGYGYTF,TGTGCCAGCAGCCCCCGGGGAGGGACAGGCTATGGCTACACCTTC
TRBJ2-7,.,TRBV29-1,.,CSVGAGTYEQYF,TGCAGCGTTGGTGCAGGGACCTACGAGCAGTACTTC
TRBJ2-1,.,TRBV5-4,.,CASSLPGNEQFF,TGTGCCAGCAGCTTACCCGGGAATGAGCAGTTCTTC
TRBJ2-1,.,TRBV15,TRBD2,CATSRRQLAEYNEQFF,TGTGCCACCAGCAGGCGCCAACTAGCGGAGTACAATGAGCAGTTCTTC
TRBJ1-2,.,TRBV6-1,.,CASSESWGENGYTF,TGTGCCAGCAGTGAGTCCTGGGGCGAGAATGGCTACACCTTC
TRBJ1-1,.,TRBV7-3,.,CASCTGPGSEAFF,TGTGCCAGCTGTACGGGACCTGGATCGGAAGCTTTCTTT
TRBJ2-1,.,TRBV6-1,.,CASTLLGYRDNEQFF,TGTGCCAGCACTCTGCTGGGATATCGGGACAATGAGCAGTTCTTC
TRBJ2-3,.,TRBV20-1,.,CSLDSTDTQYF,TGCAGTTTAGACAGCACAGATACGCAGTATTTT
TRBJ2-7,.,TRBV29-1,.,CSVGAARYEQYF,TGCAGCGTAGGGGCTGCCCGCTACGAGCAGTACTTC
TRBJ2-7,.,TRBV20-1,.,CRAAEAYEQYF,TGCAGGGCCGCGGAGGCCTACGAGCAGTACTTC
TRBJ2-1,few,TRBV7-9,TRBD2,CASSSSGRGFYNEQFF,TGTGCCAGCAGCTCAAGCGGGAGGGGGTTTTACAATGAGCAGTTCTTC
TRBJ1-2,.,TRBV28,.,CASLVGIPPYGYTF,TGTGCCAGTTTAGTGGGCATACCTCCCTATGGCTACACCTTC
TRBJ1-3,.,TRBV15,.,CATSLRGPGNTIYF,TGTGCCACCAGCTTACGGGGCCCTGGAAACACCATATATTTT
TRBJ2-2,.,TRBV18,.,CASSPGTIGLGELFF,TGTGCCAGCTCACCAGGGACAATTGGTCTCGGGGAGCTGTTTTTT
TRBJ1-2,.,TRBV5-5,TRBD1,CASRFTGGDGYTF,TGTGCCAGCAGATTCACAGGGGGCGATGGCTACACCTTC
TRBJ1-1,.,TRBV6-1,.,CASSELRGKAFF,TGTGCCAGCAGTGAACTACGGGGAAAAGCTTTCTTT
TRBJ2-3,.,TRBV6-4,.,CASSNSGGSTDTQYF,TGTGCCAGCAGTAACAGCGGAGGTAGCACAGATACGCAGTATTTT
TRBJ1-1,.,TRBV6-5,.,CASSHEGQGGAFF,TGTGCCAGCAGTCACGAGGGGCAGGGCGGCGCTTTCTTT
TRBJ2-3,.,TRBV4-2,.,CATSRGDTQYF,TGTGCCACCAGCCGGGGAGATACGCAGTATTTT
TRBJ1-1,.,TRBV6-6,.,CASSTQLGVGVGEAFF,TGTGCCAGCAGTACACAGCTGGGGGTGGGAGTAGGTGAAGCTTTCTTT
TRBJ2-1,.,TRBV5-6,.,CASSLGQGSGNEQFF,TGTGCCAGCAGCTTAGGCCAGGGGTCCGGTAATGAGCAGTTCTTC
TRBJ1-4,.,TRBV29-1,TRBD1,CSVDVTGQGGEKLFF,TGCAGCGTTGACGTCACGGGACAGGGTGGTGAAAAACTGTTTTTT
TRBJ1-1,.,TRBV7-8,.,CASSHQGGFEAFF,TGTGCCAGCAGCCATCAAGGGGGTTTCGAAGCTTTCTTT
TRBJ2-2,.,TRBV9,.,CASSPTLTGELFF,TGTGCCAGCAGCCCCACACTCACCGGGGAGCTGTTTTTT
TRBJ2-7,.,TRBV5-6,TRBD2,CASSGVGGRANEQYF,TGTGCCAGCAGCGGGGTCGGCGGGAGGGCAAACGAGCAGTACTTC
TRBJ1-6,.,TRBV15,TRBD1,CATKGAGYNSPLHF,TGTGCCACAAAGGGGGCGGGATATAATTCACCCCTCCACTTT